Listed below are T cell receptor beta chains from one sample, sequenced in a study of T cells in Graves' hyperthyroidism and ophthalmopathy. TCRdb itself ran the multiplex PCR reads through MiXCR, one entry per CDR3 protein. The table has 35,000 to 40,000 distinct CDR3 sequences, roughly 49% seen once. What was sequenced was blood. The receptors were gathered from a woman in her 50s with Graves' hyperthyroidism that later progressed to Graves' ophthalmopathy. CDR3s include the opening cysteine and the closing phenylalanine or tryptophan. Fields, in order: J gene, V gene, clone size, D gene, CDR3 DNA, CDR3 protein. A D gene is named only where the DNA matches it firmly. Some rows have no size entry. The others give once, few or many, or a class for an expanded clone.

>TRBJ2-3|TRBV4-1|many|-
TGCGCCAGCAGCCAAGCGACGGGACCGCTAAGGGATACGCAGTATTTT
CASSQATGPLRDTQYF
>TRBJ2-1|TRBV12-3/TRBV12-4|many|TRBD2
TGTGCCAGCACCTTTAGCGGGAGCTCCTACAATGAGCAGTTCTTC
CASTFSGSSYNEQFF
>TRBJ2-7|TRBV6-5|-|TRBD2
TGTGCCAGCAGTGTAACAGTGATAGCGGGAGGCGAGCAGTACTTC
CASSVTVIAGGEQYF
>TRBJ2-1|TRBV11-2|many|TRBD2
TGTGCCAGCAGCTTACTAGCGGGAGGGCGTTACAATGAGCAGTTCTTC
CASSLLAGGRYNEQFF
>TRBJ2-1|TRBV29-1|-|TRBD2
TGCAGCGCTACTAGCGTAGAAAAGTTCGGCAATGAGCAGTTCTTC
CSATSVEKFGNEQFF
>TRBJ1-3|TRBV6-1|many|-
TGTGCCAGCAGTGAGCCCTCGACAGGAGTGGAAGGAAACACCATATATTTT
CASSEPSTGVEGNTIYF
>TRBJ2-3|TRBV19|many|-
TGTGCCAGTAGTATATCGAACAGGAACACAGATACGCAGTATTTT
CASSISNRNTDTQYF
>TRBJ1-3|TRBV18|few|-
TGTGCCAGCTCACAGCAGAACTCTGGAAACACCATATATTTT
CASSQQNSGNTIYF
>TRBJ2-6|TRBV6-5|once|-
TGTGCCAGCAGTTACGCTCATGGGGCCAACATCCTGACTTTC
CASSYAHGANILTF
>TRBJ2-1|TRBV7-9|once|-
TGTGCCAGCAGCTTGGGTAGGGGGAGCTCCTACAATGAGCAGTTCTTC
CASSLGRGSSYNEQFF
>TRBJ1-1|TRBV7-8|many|-
TGTGCCAGCAGCTTAGCTGACCGGGGAAACACTGAAGCTTTCTTT
CASSLADRGNTEAFF
>TRBJ1-5|TRBV24-1|-|-
TGTGCCACCAAAGGTAATCAGCCCCAGCATTTT
CATKGNQPQHF
>TRBJ1-1|TRBV20-1|-|-
TGCAGTGCTAAGGGGGATGGGGGCTACGCTGAAGCTTTCTTT
CSAKGDGGYAEAFF
>TRBJ2-1|TRBV7-2|-|TRBD2
TGTGCCAGCAGCTTAGCCCGCGGGGGGGGTGCTAGCTCCTACAATGAGCAGTCCTTC
CASSLARGGGASSYNEQSF
>TRBJ1-5|TRBV20-1|many|-
TGCAGTGCTCGCCGGGGAGGGAACAATCAGCCCCAGCATTTT
CSARRGGNNQPQHF
>TRBJ2-5|TRBV12-3/TRBV12-4|many|TRBD2
TGTGCCAGCAGCATTGGACTTGGGGGGGTCCAAGAGACCCAGTACTTC
CASSIGLGGVQETQYF
>TRBJ2-3|TRBV10-3|-|-
TGTGCCATGCAGATGAGAAACACAGATACGCAGTATTTT
CAMQMRNTDTQYF
>TRBJ2-5|TRBV11-2|-|TRBD1
TGTGCCAGCAGCTCTTTTGGGGACAGGGGGCGATTCAATCAGCCCCAGTACTTC
CASSSFGDRGRFNQPQYF
>TRBJ1-1|TRBV2|many|-
TGTGCCAGCAGTGAAGCCTTGGGACAAAACACTGAAGCTTTCTTT
CASSEALGQNTEAFF
>TRBJ1-3|TRBV6-5|many|TRBD1
TGTGCCAGCACCGGGGGACAGCGGACCACCATATATTTT
CASTGGQRTTIYF
>TRBJ2-7|TRBV5-1|many|TRBD2
TGCGCCAGCAGCCCACGATCGTCTAGCGGTCCCTACGAGCAGTACTTC
CASSPRSSSGPYEQYF
>TRBJ1-1|TRBV4-2|few|-
TGTGCCAGCAGCCGGACTGCCTTT
CASSRTAF
>TRBJ1-3|TRBV3-1|-|-
TGTGCCAGCAGCCGGTCGTGGGGTTTTCGAAACACCATATATTTT
CASSRSWGFRNTIYF
>TRBJ2-7|TRBV6-1|-|-
TGTGCCAGCGCCGTTCTCGCAGCGCACGAGCAGTACTTC
CASAVLAAHEQYF
>TRBJ2-1|TRBV11-3|few|-
TGTGCCAGCAGCTCCCGAGGCAATGAGCAGTTCTTC
CASSSRGNEQFF
>TRBJ1-1|TRBV15|many|-
TGTGCCACCAGCCGTTCAGGGGCGAACACTGAAGCTTTCTTT
CATSRSGANTEAFF
>TRBJ1-2|TRBV20-1|-|-
TGCAGTGCTGAGACGGTACACTATGGCTACACCTTC
CSAETVHYGYTF
>TRBJ2-6|TRBV27|-|-
TGTGCCAGCAGTTATACCCTTGGGGCCAACGTCCTGACTTTC
CASSYTLGANVLTF
>TRBJ2-3|TRBV7-8|-|-
TGTGCCAGCAGTTACGGGCAGGAGGGCGGGGATACGCAGTATTTT
CASSYGQEGGDTQYF